One sample yielded the 30 T cell receptor beta chains listed below, sequenced in a study of regulatory T cells in long-lasting Graves disease (dated by TCRdb to the early 2020s). The time point label of this sample denotes: persistent/refractory GD, antithyroid drugs over 5 years with positive TRAb. RNA was extracted from PBMCs in TRIzol for both TCR sequencing and RNA sequencing. Preparation of the library involved multiplex PCR. Sequenced on an Illumina HiSeq 4000. To build TCR beta libraries, CDR3 regions were amplified by Arm-PCR using iRepertoire HTBI primers. Using fastp at Q25 and MiXCR, TCRdb reprocessed the public reads and kept productive beta chains. Each record represents a unique CDR3 protein, reported with the most common genes and DNA among its rows. Across this sample there are 350,000 to 450,000 distinct CDR3 sequences, with more than 20% seen only once. The top ten clones comprise about a fifth of the sample.

The sample in question was peripheral blood mononuclear cells (PBMCs), obtained when the disease was refractory, from a patient treated with antithyroid drugs. These receptors all stem from a female donor with Graves disease.

In regard to this clonotype: A single base separates this from a much larger clone, so it may be a read error. The CDR3, as DNA: TGTGCCGGCAGTCTGGACAGGGAGGGTTCACCCCTCCACTTT. This translates into CAGSLDREGSPLHF. This chain uses TRBV12-3 or TRBV12-4 with TRBJ1-6; 8 bases map to TRBD1. The length of the CDR3 is 14 residues.

This clonotype was counted at least ten times. This chain links TRBV19 with TRBJ1-5, with 7 bases matching TRBD1. The CDR3 consists of 15 residues. V gave up 1 base and J gave up 2 bases; unmatched junction bases: 2. Germline CDR1 LNHDA, CDR2 SQIVND (reference sequence). This CDR3 reads CASSIGGGGNQPQHF. The CDR3 DNA follows: TGTGCCAGTAGTATAGGAGGGGGCGGCAATCAGCCCCAGCATTTT.

This clonotype has a count of ten or more. V and J are TRBV2 and TRBJ1-6, with 8 bases identical to TRBD1. CDR1 SNHLY and CDR2 FYNNEI come from the germline V gene. The V gene end was trimmed by 7 bases and the J gene end by 9 bases; junction bases not matched to a gene: 11. This CDR3 spans 15 amino acids. CDR3 sequence: CASKKDRVESSPLHF. For the CDR3, the DNA is TGTGCCAGCAAGAAGGACAGGGTCGAAAGTTCACCCCTCCACTTT.

This clonotype was recorded many times. V usage is TRBV7-2 and J usage is TRBJ2-7, with D possibly being TRBD1 or TRBD2 (6 bases each). Germline CDR1 reads SGHTA; CDR2 reads FQGNSA. Trimming cost V 5 bases and J 6 bases, with 20 bases left between them. This CDR3 is built from 15 residues. Here the CDR3 DNA reads TGTGCCAGCAGCGCCCAGGGAGGAGGGGGACCCGAGCAGTACTTC. Its translation is CASSAQGGGGPEQYF.

There are many counts of this clonotype. This chain links TRBV12-3 or TRBV12-4 with TRBJ2-5, with 8 bases identical to TRBD2. V was pared by 5 bases and J by 5 bases, with 10 bases of the junction left unmatched. CDR3 length: 15 amino acids. CDR3: CASSTGLAMKETQYF. In nucleotides, the CDR3 is TGTGCCAGCAGTACTGGACTAGCTATGAAGGAGACCCAGTACTTC.

This clonotype has at least ten counts. The CDR3 nucleotides read TGCAGTGCTGTATACAGGGGTGGGAAAAACATTCAGTACTTC. It encodes CSAVYRGGKNIQYF. The chain has TRBV20-1 and TRBJ2-4; TRBD1 agrees at 7 bases. CDR1 is DFQATT, CDR2 SNEGSKA, per germline (reference sequence). V lost 5 bases, J lost 4 bases, and 8 bases stayed unmatched. The CDR3 extends over 14 amino acids.

This clonotype has just a few counts. This chain joins TRBV25-1 and TRBJ1-2; D may be TRBD1 (5 bases). The CDR3 sequence is 16 residues long. Trimming pared 0 bases from V and 4 bases from J, leaving 15 bases between. Germline V gene data show CDR1 as MGHDK and CDR2 as SYGVNS. CDR3 in amino acids: CASSEYGGVGPYGYTF. DNA for the CDR3: TGTGCCAGCAGTGAATATGGGGGGGTGGGGCCCTATGGCTACACCTTC.

In its sample, this clonotype was seen a few times. The chain has TRBV20-1 and TRBJ1-1, with 8 bases matching TRBD1. Looked up from germline, CDR1 is DFQATT and CDR2 is SNEGSKA (reference sequence). CDR3 length equals 13 residues. The ends lost 4 bases at V and 1 base at J; junction bases unmatched: 2. The CDR3 DNA reads TGCAGTGCTAAGACAGGGGCGAACACTGAAGCTTTCTTT. Residues: CSAKTGANTEAFF.

About this clonotype itself: A much larger clone differs from this one at a single base, so this may be a read error. The chain uses TRBV11-2 and TRBJ2-7; D not certain. Germline assignment: CDR1 SGHAT and CDR2 FQNNGV. This CDR3 has 12 residues. The CDR3 DNA is TGTGCCAACAGCTTTAAACCAGTGGACCGGTACTTC. It translates to CANSFKPVDRYF.

This clonotype was detected a few times. V gene TRBV7-2 combines with J gene TRBJ2-4; no definite D call. Germline V CDR1 and CDR2: SGHTA, FQGNSA. The ends were cut back, 5 bases at V and 8 bases at J, with 13 bases in the middle. This CDR3 is 13 amino acids long. The CDR3 DNA reads as TGTGCCAGCAGCCAGGCCCAGCGCCACATTCAGTACTTC. Translating it yields CASSQAQRHIQYF.

There are a few counts of this clonotype. The J gene is TRBJ1-2, the V gene TRBV18; TRBD1 is a possible D gene (5 bases). Trimming left V 5 bases short and J 4 bases short, with 11 bases between. Germline values: CDR1 KGHSH, CDR2 LQKENI. CDR3 size: 13 residues. DNA of the CDR3: TGTGCCAGCTCAGAGCGGGGACCCTATGGCTACACCTTC. Residues: CASSERGPYGYTF. Full variable domain (rest looked up from reference TRBV18 and TRBJ1-2): NAGVMQNPRHLVRRRGQEARLRCSPMKGHSHVYWYRQLPEEGLKFMVYLQKENIIDESGMPKERFSAEFPKEGPSILRIQQVVRGDSAAYFCASSERGPYGYTFGSGTRLTVV.

The rearrangement links TRBV24-1 to TRBJ2-2; the D is unclear. This CDR3 comprises 13 residues. V was cut by 5 bases and J by 5 bases, with 8 bases left in between. Germline CDR1 and CDR2: KGHDR and SFDVKD. This CDR3 is CATSAEVTGELFF. The CDR3 DNA sequence: TGTGCCACCAGTGCAGAGGTAACCGGGGAGCTGTTTTTT.

This clonotype was recorded many times. The rearrangement uses TRBV7-9 and TRBJ1-1; the match to TRBD1 covers 9 bases. V gave up 4 bases and J gave up 7 bases; unmatched junction bases: 10. The CDR3 length is 15 residues. Looked up from germline, CDR1 is SEHNR and CDR2 is FQNEAQ (reference sequence). The CDR3 DNA reads as TGTGCCAGCAGCTCAGACAGGGGGGCTAGTGTTGAAGCTTTCTTT. This codes for CASSSDRGASVEAFF.

This clonotype has only a few counts. The V call is TRBV29-1, the J call TRBJ1-1; 7 bases fit TRBD1. Germline V gene lookup returns CDR1 SQVTM and CDR2 ANQGSEA. Trimming cost V 7 bases and J 4 bases; bases outside gene matches: 12. This CDR3 contains 14 residues. CDR3: CSAIGGTGSTEAFF. DNA for the CDR3: TGCAGCGCGATAGGGGGCACAGGGAGCACTGAAGCTTTCTTT.

The rearrangement links TRBV7-9 to TRBJ1-2, with D possibly being TRBD1 (5 bases). Germline V CDR1 and CDR2: SEHNR, FQNEAQ (reference sequence). V was trimmed by 0 bases and J by 4 bases, leaving 9 bases between them. CDR3 length equals 14 residues. CDR3 sequence: CASSLAGLGYGYTF. The CDR3 DNA reads as TGTGCCAGCAGCTTAGCGGGACTGGGCTATGGCTACACCTTC. Complete variable domain (other parts from reference TRBV7-9 and TRBJ1-2): DTGVSQNPRHKITKRGQNVTFRCDPISEHNRLYWYRQTLGQGPEFLTYFQNEAQLEKSRLLSDRFSAERPKGSFSTLEIQRTEQGDSAMYLCASSLAGLGYGYTFGSGTRLTVV.

The chain employs TRBV9 and TRBJ2-1; TRBD1 aligns across 7 bases. J was trimmed by 4 bases and V by 1 base; bases with no gene match: 5. The germline CDR1 and CDR2 sequences are SGDLS and YYNGEE. This CDR3 region has 15 residues. DNA of the CDR3: TGTGCCAGCAGCGTAACAGGGGCAACTTACAATGAGCAGTTCTTC. Residues: CASSVTGATYNEQFF.

The V gene is TRBV28, the J gene TRBJ2-1, with 7 bases lining up with TRBD2. This CDR3 has 13 residues. Unmatched junction bases numbered 2, after V lost 5 bases and J lost 4 bases. The germline CDR1 and CDR2 sequences are MDHEN and SYDVKM. CDR3 region: CASSSGVYNEQFF. The CDR3 DNA sequence: TGTGCCAGCAGTAGCGGGGTTTACAATGAGCAGTTCTTC.

The chain uses TRBV5-5 and TRBJ1-2, with D perhaps matching TRBD1 (6 bases). Germline V lookup: CDR1 SGHKS, CDR2 YYEKEE (reference sequence). The CDR3 has 14 amino acids. With 0 bases removed from V and 5 bases from J, the gap between germline ends came to 11 bases. The CDR3 DNA reads TGTGCCAGCAGCTTGGTTGGGCAGGGGTATGGCTACACCTTC. Protein product: CASSLVGQGYGYTF.

This chain joins TRBV7-2 and TRBJ1-6; possible D gene TRBD1, 6 bases. CDR3 length: 15 amino acids. CDR1 SGHTA and CDR2 FQGNSA come from the germline V gene. The V end lost 1 base, the J end lost 10 bases, and 14 bases lay between the germline ends. CDR3 DNA sequence: TGTGCCAGCAGCTTAGAGGGGGAGAGGAGATCACCCCTCCACTTT. Its protein product is CASSLEGERRSPLHF. The whole variable domain, remainder taken from reference TRBV7-2 and TRBJ1-6, is GAGVSQSPSNKVTEKGKDVELRCDPISGHTALYWYRQSLGQGLEFLIYFQGNSAPDKSGLPSDRFSAERTGGSVSTLTIQRTQQEDSAVYLCASSLEGERRSPLHFGNGTRLTVT.

This clonotype was recorded once. The V call is TRBV24-1, the J call TRBJ2-3; TRBD2 is a possible D gene (5 bases). This CDR3 region has 15 residues. The V end lost 4 bases, the J end lost 0 bases, and 10 bases lay between the germline ends. Germline V gene lookup returns CDR1 KGHDR and CDR2 SFDVKD. Written as DNA, the CDR3 is TGTGCCACCAGTGACCCCGAGCGGAGCACAGATACGCAGTATTTT. This gives the protein CATSDPERSTDTQYF.

In this sample, this clonotype turned up many times. The V call is TRBV6-1, the J call TRBJ1-5; 10 nucleotides line up with TRBD1. Trimming took 5 bases from V and 7 from J; bases not matched to a gene: 8. The CDR3 is made up of 15 amino acids. CDR1 is MNHNS, CDR2 SASEGT, per germline. In DNA form, the CDR3 reads TGTGCCAGCAGTACCGGGACAGGGGTCGACCAGCCCCAGCATTTT. It translates to CASSTGTGVDQPQHF.

The sample holds a few counts of this clonotype. The gene calls are TRBV12-3 or TRBV12-4 and TRBJ2-2; no definite D call. CDR3 size: 16 residues. V dropped 4 bases and J dropped 1 base, with 13 bases sitting between them. The CDR3 DNA follows: TGTGCCAGCAGTTCCCCGGGTAGAGGGAACACCGGGGAGCTGTTTTTT. Its translation is CASSSPGRGNTGELFF.

Points on this clonotype: This likely comes from a read error, as the CDR3 has no conserved phenylalanine or tryptophan at its end. The chain has TRBV15 and TRBJ2-7; D not certain. Germline CDR1 reads LNHNV; CDR2 reads YYDKDF (reference sequence). The CDR3 runs to 15 residues. Trimming took 0 bases from V and 0 from J, leaving 9 bases between them. This chain's CDR3 is CATSRDPGSSYEQYL. CDR3 in DNA: TGTGCCACCAGCAGAGATCCCGGTAGCTCCTACGAGCAGTACCTC.

The sample holds a few counts of this clonotype. V and J are TRBV10-3 and TRBJ1-5; 9 nucleotides align to TRBD1. Germline values: CDR1 ENHRY, CDR2 SYGVKD. The CDR3 is made up of 15 amino acids. V trimming: 3 bases; J trimming: 6 bases; junction bases outside the gene matches: 6. This chain's CDR3 is CAISDSGQGSQPQHF. In DNA form, the CDR3 reads TGTGCCATCAGTGATTCGGGACAGGGAAGTCAGCCCCAGCATTTT.

This clonotype was detected a few times. This chain uses TRBV19 with TRBJ2-7; 9 nucleotides line up with TRBD1. Per the germline V gene, CDR1 is LNHDA and CDR2 is SQIVND (reference sequence). V gave up 6 bases and J gave up 3 bases; unmatched junction bases: 24. This CDR3 comprises 20 residues. CDR3 amino acids: CASSLSSNKSRDRANYEQYF. CDR3 sequence (DNA): TGTGCCAGTAGCCTATCTTCCAATAAATCGCGGGACAGGGCTAACTACGAGCAGTACTTC.

The J gene is TRBJ2-1, the V gene TRBV12-3 or TRBV12-4; possibly TRBD2 for D (5 bases). This CDR3 contains 14 residues. Trimming left V 2 bases short and J 5 bases short, with 10 bases between. CDR3 protein: CASSLFGGDNEQFF. The DNA of the CDR3 is TGTGCCAGCAGTTTATTTGGAGGCGACAATGAGCAGTTCTTC.

The chain carries TRBV6-1 and TRBJ2-7; 11 nucleotides agree with TRBD1. CDR3 size: 15 residues. Germline values: CDR1 MNHNS, CDR2 SASEGT. Germline trimming cut 4 bases from V and 3 bases from J; bases unmatched to any gene: 5. This CDR3 reads CASSAAGTGGYEQYF. Here the CDR3 DNA reads TGTGCCAGCAGTGCTGCCGGGACAGGGGGCTACGAGCAGTACTTC.

This chain connects TRBV27 to TRBJ2-1; no clear D gene. The CDR3 is made up of 15 amino acids. CDR1 and CDR2 from the germline V gene are MNHEY and SMNVEV (reference sequence). V gave up 5 bases and J gave up 6 bases, with 17 bases separating them. The CDR3 here is CASSPVRVGANEQFF. CDR3 DNA sequence: TGTGCCAGCAGTCCCGTCAGAGTGGGCGCCAATGAGCAGTTCTTC.

The V gene is TRBV28, the J gene TRBJ2-7; 7 bases line up with TRBD1. Germline V lookup: CDR1 MDHEN, CDR2 SYDVKM. The CDR3 runs 13 residues. V lost 5 bases to trimming and J lost 12 bases; unmatched junction nucleotides: 13. CDR3 bases: TGTGCCAGCAGTCCTCTAAACAGGGGCTCGTCGTACTTC. This gives the protein CASSPLNRGSSYF.

This chain joins TRBV7-6 and TRBJ2-2; tentatively, D is TRBD2 (5 bases). There are 14 residues in the CDR3. Trimming took 2 bases from V and 5 from J, leaving 9 bases between them. The germline gives CDR1 SGHVS, CDR2 FNYEAQ. The chain's CDR3 is CASSLMIATGELFF. The CDR3, as DNA: TGTGCCAGCAGCTTAATGATAGCGACCGGGGAGCTGTTTTTT.